This T cell receptor (beta chain) is from a study of blood T cell repertoires in COVID-19. Across the study: Material from acute and convalescent COVID-19 was sourced from the United States, Italy and Spain. From T cells, B-cell-depleted T cells, or PBMCs came the material, which was cDNA or gDNA.

Trimming stripped 7 bases from V and 0 bases from J, with 13 bases between. The V gene's germline CDR1 is SEHNR and CDR2 FQNEAQ (reference sequence). The CDR3 consists of 14 residues. In the authors' workflow: Amplification of reference gene primers provided the estimated nucleated cell counts. Some clones are missing from TCRdb's copy, which holds only in-frame ones; the method was immunoSEQ multiplex PCR. V and J calls plus clone size are reproduced from that table; the DNA served to infer D and trimming. The sample holds 200,000 to 300,000 clones, roughly 84% seen once. This chain uses TRBV7-9 with TRBJ2-7; no clear D gene. This receptor was taken from a woman in her thirties or forties who had recovered from COVID-19. The sequenced material came from peripheral blood. The DNA of the CDR3 is TGTGCCAGCAACGCTGACACCCTCTCCTACGAGCAGTACTTC. Its translation is CASNADTLSYEQYF.